This T cell receptor (beta chain) was documented in a study of cytomegalovirus exposure and HLA in healthy donors. Study-level points and caveats: Confirmation in vitro established that three CMV-associated chains were specific for CMV antigens. The productive fraction for most TCR beta V segments was about 90% or about 30% in an earlier analysis.

Though probably carrying unrecorded immune exposures, donors were nominally healthy at sampling. V was cut by 4 bases and J by 4 bases, with 16 bases left in between. Germline V lookup: CDR1 SGHAT, CDR2 FQNNGV. The CDR3 totals 15 residues. Regarding this clone: What it recognizes is unknown.

The PCR was carried out with 60 Vbeta primers and 13 Jbeta primers. TCRdb keeps only in-frame clones here, not all; method: immunoSEQ multiplex PCR. The sample lists 60,000 to 85,000 clones, around 76% occurring once. This TCR came from a male donor in good health and CMV-seropositive. Sequencing was performed on PBMCs. This chain connects TRBV11-2 to TRBJ1-2; tentative D call: TRBD1 (5 bases). This CDR3 is CASSSGATVSYGYTF. CDR3 coding DNA: TGTGCCAGCAGCTCTGGGGCAACAGTTTCCTATGGCTACACCTTC.